This T cell receptor (beta chain) was observed in a study of cytomegalovirus exposure and HLA in healthy donors. The study, taken as a whole, reports: TCR beta chains numbering more than 150 were designated cytomegalovirus-associated. The classifier reportedly diagnosed cytomegalovirus status with high specificity and sensitivity.

Here immunoSEQ multiplex PCR was the method, and the copy in TCRdb shows in-frame clones only, minus some. The profile shows about 67,000 clones, 94% of them singletons. Of note for this clone: Its antigen remains unidentified.

The CDR3 sequence is 16 residues long. Between the trimmed V and J ends, which lost 4 bases and 2 bases, there was a span of 18 bases. The germline V gene has CDR1 SGDLS and CDR2 YYNGEE. The sequence derives from a woman aged 18-29 years in good health and CMV-seronegative. V is TRBV9 and J is TRBJ1-1; D uncertain. Source material: PBMCs. The CDR3 DNA reads as TGTGCCAGCAGCAAACAGTCTGGACTAACAAACACTGAAGCTTTCTTT. Its translation: CASSKQSGLTNTEAFF.